This T cell receptor beta chain is from a study of T-cell memory formation after mild COVID-19. TCRdb independently ran MiXCR on the 5' RACE reads; one entry per CDR3 protein. The profile shows around 320,000 distinct CDR3 sequences, approximately 19% of them singletons. The length of the CDR3 is 17 residues. Germline CDR1 LGHNA, CDR2 YSLEER. J was trimmed by 5 bases and V by 0 bases; bases with no gene match: 9. The TCR sequence derives from a man aged 18 to 35 who had mild COVID-19 (a few samples of this study predate the infection). Cell type and time point are not known. The source material was PBMCs or a T cell subset sorted from them (not recorded which). The rearrangement joins TRBV4-3 to TRBJ2-5, with 10 nucleotides matching TRBD1. This chain's CDR3 is CASSQDPAPGQGETQYF. The CDR3 nucleotides read TGCGCCAGCAGCCAAGATCCTGCTCCGGGACAGGGGGAGACCCAGTACTTC.